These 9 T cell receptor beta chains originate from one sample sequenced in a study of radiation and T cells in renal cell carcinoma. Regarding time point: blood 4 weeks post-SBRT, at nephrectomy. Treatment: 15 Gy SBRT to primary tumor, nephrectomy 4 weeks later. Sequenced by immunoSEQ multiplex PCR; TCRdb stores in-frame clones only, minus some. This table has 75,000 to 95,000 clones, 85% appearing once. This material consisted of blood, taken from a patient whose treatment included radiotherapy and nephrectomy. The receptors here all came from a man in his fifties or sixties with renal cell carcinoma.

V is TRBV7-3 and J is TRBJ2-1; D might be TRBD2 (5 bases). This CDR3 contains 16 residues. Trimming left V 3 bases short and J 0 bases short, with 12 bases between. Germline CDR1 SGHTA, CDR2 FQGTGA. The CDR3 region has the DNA TGTGCCAGCAGCTTCCGAGCGGAGAGCTCCTACAATGAGCAGTTCTTC. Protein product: CASSFRAESSYNEQFF.

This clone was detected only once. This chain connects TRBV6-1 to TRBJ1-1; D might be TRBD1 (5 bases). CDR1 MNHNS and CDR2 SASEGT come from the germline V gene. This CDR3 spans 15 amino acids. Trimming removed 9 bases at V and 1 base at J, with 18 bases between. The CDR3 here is CASLPGYAGNTEAFF. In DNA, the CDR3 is TGTGCCAGTTTACCAGGGTATGCGGGGAACACTGAAGCTTTCTTT.

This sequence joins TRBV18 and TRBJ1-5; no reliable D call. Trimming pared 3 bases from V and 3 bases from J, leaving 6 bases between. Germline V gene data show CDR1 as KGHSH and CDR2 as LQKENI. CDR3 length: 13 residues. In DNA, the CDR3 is TGTGCCAGCTCACCGACTGACAATCAGCCCCAGCATTTT. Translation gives CASSPTDNQPQHF.

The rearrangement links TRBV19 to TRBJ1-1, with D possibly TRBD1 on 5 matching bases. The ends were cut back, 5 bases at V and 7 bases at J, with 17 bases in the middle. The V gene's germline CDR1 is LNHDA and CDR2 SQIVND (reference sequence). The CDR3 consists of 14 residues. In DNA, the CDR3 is TGTGCCAGTAGTGCCCCTACGAGGGGTGGTGAAGCTTTCTTT. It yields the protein CASSAPTRGGEAFF.

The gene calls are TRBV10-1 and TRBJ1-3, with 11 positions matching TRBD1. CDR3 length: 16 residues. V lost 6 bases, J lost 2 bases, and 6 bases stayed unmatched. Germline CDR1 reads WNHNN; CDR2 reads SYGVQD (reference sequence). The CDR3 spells CASRGGQGAAGNTIYF. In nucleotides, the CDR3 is TGCGCCAGCAGGGGCGGACAGGGGGCGGCTGGAAACACCATATATTTT.

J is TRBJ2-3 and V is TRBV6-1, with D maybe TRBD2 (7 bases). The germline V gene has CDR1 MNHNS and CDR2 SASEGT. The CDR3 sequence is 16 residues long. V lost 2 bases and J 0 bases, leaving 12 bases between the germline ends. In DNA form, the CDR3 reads TGTGCCAGCAGTGAAAGGGGGGGCCTCAGCACAGATACGCAGTATTTT. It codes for CASSERGGLSTDTQYF.

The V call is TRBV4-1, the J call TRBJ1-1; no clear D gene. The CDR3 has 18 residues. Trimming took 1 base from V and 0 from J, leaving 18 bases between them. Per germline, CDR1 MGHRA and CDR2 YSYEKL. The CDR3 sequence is CASSQGQGVITMNTEAFF. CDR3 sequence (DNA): TGCGCCAGCAGCCAAGGCCAAGGAGTCATCACCATGAACACTGAAGCTTTCTTT.

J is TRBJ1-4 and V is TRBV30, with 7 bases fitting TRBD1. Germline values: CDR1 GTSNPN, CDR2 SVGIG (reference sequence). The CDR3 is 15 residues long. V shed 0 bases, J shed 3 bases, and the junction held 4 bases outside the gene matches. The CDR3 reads CAWSVFTGANEKLFF. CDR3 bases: TGTGCCTGGAGTGTATTCACAGGGGCTAATGAAAAACTGTTTTTT.

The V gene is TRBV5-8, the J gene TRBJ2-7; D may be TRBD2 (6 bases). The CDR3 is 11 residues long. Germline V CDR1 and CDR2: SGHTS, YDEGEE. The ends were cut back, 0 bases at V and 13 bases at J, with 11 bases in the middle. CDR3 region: CASSLAGTLYF. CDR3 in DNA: TGTGCCAGCAGCTTGGCCGGGACTCTCTACTTC.